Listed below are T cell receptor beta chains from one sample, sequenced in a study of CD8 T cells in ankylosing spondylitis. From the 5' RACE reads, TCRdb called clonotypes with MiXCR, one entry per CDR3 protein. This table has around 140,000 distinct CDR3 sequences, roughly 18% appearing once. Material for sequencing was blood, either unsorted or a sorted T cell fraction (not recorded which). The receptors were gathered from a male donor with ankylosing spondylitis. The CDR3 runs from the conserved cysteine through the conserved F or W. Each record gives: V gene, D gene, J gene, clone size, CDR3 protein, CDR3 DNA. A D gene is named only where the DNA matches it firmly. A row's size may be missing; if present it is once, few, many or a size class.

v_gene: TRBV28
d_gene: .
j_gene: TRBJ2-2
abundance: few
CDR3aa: CASSFRGLMKWELFF
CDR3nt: TGTGCCAGCAGTTTCAGAGGACTAATGAAATGGGAGCTGTTTTTT

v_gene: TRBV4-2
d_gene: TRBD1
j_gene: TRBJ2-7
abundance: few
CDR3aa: CASSHRTGDHEQYF
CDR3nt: TGTGCCAGCAGCCACAGGACAGGGGACCACGAGCAGTACTTC

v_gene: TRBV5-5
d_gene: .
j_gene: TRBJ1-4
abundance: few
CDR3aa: CASSSYREEAEKLFF
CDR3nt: TGTGCCAGCAGCTCGTACAGGGAGGAGGCTGAAAAACTGTTTTTT

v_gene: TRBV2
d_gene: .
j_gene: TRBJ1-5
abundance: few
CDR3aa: CASRNGASNQPQHF
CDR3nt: TGTGCCAGCAGGAACGGGGCAAGCAATCAGCCCCAGCATTTT

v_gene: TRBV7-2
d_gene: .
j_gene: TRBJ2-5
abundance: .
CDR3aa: CASRLRSGGLPETQYF
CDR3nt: TGTGCCAGCAGACTAAGGTCCGGGGGCCTTCCAGAAACCCAGTACTTC

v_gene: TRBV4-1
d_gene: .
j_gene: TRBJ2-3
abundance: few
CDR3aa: CASSGRTTQSSTDTQYF
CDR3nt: TGCGCCAGCTCCGGTCGGACTACACAATCAAGCACAGATACGCAGTATTTT

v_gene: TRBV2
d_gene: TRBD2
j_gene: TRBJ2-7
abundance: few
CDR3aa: CASIQWGGGSEQYF
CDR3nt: TGTGCCAGCATCCAGTGGGGGGGAGGATCCGAGCAGTACTTC

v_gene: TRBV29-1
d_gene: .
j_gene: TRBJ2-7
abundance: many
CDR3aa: CSVSDVGYEQYF
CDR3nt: TGCAGCGTGTCCGACGTGGGCTACGAGCAGTACTTC

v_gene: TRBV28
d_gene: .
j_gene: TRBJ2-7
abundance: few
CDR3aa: CASILRGGYEQYF
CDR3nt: TGTGCCAGCATTCTCAGGGGGGGGTACGAGCAGTACTTC

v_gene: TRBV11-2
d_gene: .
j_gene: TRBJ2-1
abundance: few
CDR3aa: CASSGSGPEQFF
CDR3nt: TGTGCCAGCAGCGGGTCGGGACCCGAGCAGTTCTTC

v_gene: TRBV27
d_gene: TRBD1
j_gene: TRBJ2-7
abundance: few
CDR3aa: CASSFQGVLYEQYF
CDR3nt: TGTGCCAGCAGTTTTCAGGGGGTTCTCTACGAGCAGTACTTC

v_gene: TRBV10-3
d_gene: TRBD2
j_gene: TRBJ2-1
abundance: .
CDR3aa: CAISGLAGGSNNEQFF
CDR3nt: TGTGCCATCAGTGGCTTAGCGGGAGGTTCCAACAATGAGCAGTTCTTC

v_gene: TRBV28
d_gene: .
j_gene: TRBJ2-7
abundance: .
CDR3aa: CASSEQGYEQYF
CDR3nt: TGTGCCAGCAGTGAACAGGGATACGAGCAGTACTTC

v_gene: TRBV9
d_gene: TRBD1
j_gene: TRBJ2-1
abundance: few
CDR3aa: CASSVAGTGADEQFF
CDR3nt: TGTGCCAGCAGCGTAGCCGGGACAGGGGCAGATGAGCAGTTCTTC

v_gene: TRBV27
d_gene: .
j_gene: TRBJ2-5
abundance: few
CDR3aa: CASSSTPAQETQYF
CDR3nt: TGTGCCAGCTCCAGTACGCCAGCCCAGGAGACCCAGTACTTC

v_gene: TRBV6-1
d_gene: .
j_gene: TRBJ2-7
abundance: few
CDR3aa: CASDTGLGAEQYF
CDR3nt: TGTGCCAGCGATACAGGGTTAGGAGCCGAGCAGTACTTC

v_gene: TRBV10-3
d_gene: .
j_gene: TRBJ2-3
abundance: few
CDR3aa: CAIRGADTQYF
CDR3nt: TGTGCCATCAGAGGGGCTGATACGCAGTATTTT

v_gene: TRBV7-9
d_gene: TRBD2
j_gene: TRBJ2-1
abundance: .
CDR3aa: CASSPEAGGSYNEQFF
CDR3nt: TGTGCCAGCAGCCCAGAGGCGGGAGGCTCCTACAATGAGCAGTTCTTC

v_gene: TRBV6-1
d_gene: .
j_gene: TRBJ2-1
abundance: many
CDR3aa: CASTKGIGRVGYNEQFF
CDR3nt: TGTGCCAGCACAAAGGGGATTGGGCGGGTCGGATACAATGAGCAGTTCTTC

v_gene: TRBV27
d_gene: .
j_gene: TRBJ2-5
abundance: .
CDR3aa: CASGGTNAQETQYF
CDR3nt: TGTGCCAGCGGCGGGACAAACGCCCAAGAGACCCAGTACTTC

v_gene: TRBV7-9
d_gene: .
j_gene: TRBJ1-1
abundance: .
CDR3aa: CASSLARTPATEAFF
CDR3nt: TGTGCCAGCAGCTTAGCCAGGACACCGGCCACTGAAGCTTTCTTT

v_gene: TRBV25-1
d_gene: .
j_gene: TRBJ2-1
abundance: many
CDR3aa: CASSEEVGWQFF
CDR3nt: TGTGCCAGCAGTGAAGAGGTGGGATGGCAGTTCTTC

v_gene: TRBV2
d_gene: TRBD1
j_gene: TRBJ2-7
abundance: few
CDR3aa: CASRTTGYEQYF
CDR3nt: TGTGCCAGCAGGACGACAGGGTACGAGCAGTACTTC

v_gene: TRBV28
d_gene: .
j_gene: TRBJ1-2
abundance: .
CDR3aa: CASRPAVRSYGYTF
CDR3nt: TGTGCCAGCAGGCCGGCGGTCCGGAGCTATGGCTACACCTTC

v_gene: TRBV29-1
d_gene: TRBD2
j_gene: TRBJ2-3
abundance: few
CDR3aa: CSVPEGTRVATDTQYF
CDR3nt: TGCAGCGTTCCGGAGGGGACTAGAGTTGCGACAGATACGCAGTATTTT

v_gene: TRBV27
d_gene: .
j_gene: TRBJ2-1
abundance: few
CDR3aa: CASSFAGSSYNEQFF
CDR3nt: TGTGCCAGCAGTTTTGCGGGTAGCTCCTACAATGAGCAGTTCTTC